This T cell receptor beta chain was observed in a study of blood T cell repertoires in COVID-19. This clone showed up just once. Assay: immunoSEQ multiplex PCR; the TCRdb copy retains only in-frame clones and omits some. Of 89,000 or so clones in the sample, approximately 88% were seen once. This CDR3 comprises 13 residues. Germline lookup yields CDR1 SGHTA and CDR2 FQGNSA. Trimming removed 5 bases from V and 9 bases from J, with 14 bases in between. The V and J genes are TRBV7-2 and TRBJ2-1; D is ambiguous. The sequenced sample was peripheral blood. The sequence derives from a man aged 50-59 years with COVID-19, enrolled during active disease. The CDR3 protein is CASSIDQASEQFF. The CDR3 region has the DNA TGTGCCAGCAGCATCGACCAGGCAAGTGAGCAGTTCTTC.